A selection of T cell receptor beta chains follows, all from one sample in a study of blood T cell repertoires in COVID-19. This table comes from immunoSEQ multiplex PCR, and its TCRdb copy is limited to in-frame clones, with some not included. This sample has approximately 300,000 clones, with more than 75% found just once. Sequencing was done on a sample of peripheral blood. The receptors were sampled from a woman in her forties or fifties with acute or convalescent COVID-19. CDR3s include the opening cysteine and the closing phenylalanine or tryptophan. The D gene is left open where the match is weak. Clone size is given for some rows only: seen once, a few or many times, or a class if the clone is expanded.

CDR3 DNA: TGTGCCAGCAGCCCGACCTCGGACAGGGTTGAAAAACTGTTTTTT
CDR3 protein: CASSPTSDRVEKLFF
D gene: TRBD1
V gene: TRBV4-2
J gene: TRBJ1-4
clone size: -

CDR3 DNA: TGTGCCAGCAGTTTTGCGGGCTACGAGCAGTACTTC
CDR3 protein: CASSFAGYEQYF
D gene: -
V gene: TRBV27
J gene: TRBJ2-7
clone size: -

CDR3 DNA: TGTGCCAGCAGTGAGCGGGAGACCTACAATGAGCAGTTCTTC
CDR3 protein: CASSERETYNEQFF
D gene: TRBD2
V gene: TRBV6-1
J gene: TRBJ2-1
clone size: -

CDR3 DNA: TGTGCCATCAGTGAGACCGACAGGGATGGCTACACCTTC
CDR3 protein: CAISETDRDGYTF
D gene: TRBD1
V gene: TRBV10-3
J gene: TRBJ1-2
clone size: -

CDR3 DNA: TGTGCCAGCAGCCAAGGGGAGCGGTCCACCGGGGAGCTGTTTTTT
CDR3 protein: CASSQGERSTGELFF
D gene: -
V gene: TRBV3-1/TRBV3-2
J gene: TRBJ2-2
clone size: -

CDR3 DNA: TGCGCCAGCAGCTCAAGGGGGAGGGATGAGCAGTTCTTC
CDR3 protein: CASSSRGRDEQFF
D gene: -
V gene: TRBV5-1
J gene: TRBJ2-1
clone size: -

CDR3 DNA: TGTGCCAGCAGCGTAGTTGGTACAGGGTGGGTGTTGTCAGATACGCAGTATTTT
CDR3 protein: CASSVVGTGWVLSDTQYF
D gene: -
V gene: TRBV9
J gene: TRBJ2-3
clone size: -

CDR3 DNA: TGTGCCAGCAGCAGGCAGGGTTTGGGCCAGGGCGAGCAGTTCTTC
CDR3 protein: CASSRQGLGQGEQFF
D gene: -
V gene: TRBV9
J gene: TRBJ2-1
clone size: -

CDR3 DNA: TGTGCCAGCAGTGCCTTACAGGGGGCTGAGGTAGATACGCAGTATTTT
CDR3 protein: CASSALQGAEVDTQYF
D gene: TRBD1
V gene: TRBV28
J gene: TRBJ2-3
clone size: -

CDR3 DNA: TGCGCCAGCAGCCAAGAAGGGGGACAGCTGCCCTACGAGCAGTACTTC
CDR3 protein: CASSQEGGQLPYEQYF
D gene: TRBD1
V gene: TRBV4-1
J gene: TRBJ2-7
clone size: -

CDR3 DNA: TGTGCCAGCAGTTACAGGGGCGAGCAGTACTTC
CDR3 protein: CASSYRGEQYF
D gene: TRBD1
V gene: TRBV27
J gene: TRBJ2-7
clone size: -

CDR3 DNA: TGTGCCAGCAGTGAAGGCGGACAGGGTAAAGAGACCCAGTACTTC
CDR3 protein: CASSEGGQGKETQYF
D gene: TRBD1
V gene: TRBV6-1
J gene: TRBJ2-5
clone size: once

CDR3 DNA: TGTGCCAGCAGTTCACAACCGACAGCCTATGGCTACACCTTC
CDR3 protein: CASSSQPTAYGYTF
D gene: -
V gene: TRBV28
J gene: TRBJ1-2
clone size: -

CDR3 DNA: TGTGCCAGCAGTTTCGAAGCCGGAGCAACTAATGAAAAACTGTTTTTT
CDR3 protein: CASSFEAGATNEKLFF
D gene: -
V gene: TRBV28
J gene: TRBJ1-4
clone size: -

CDR3 DNA: TGTGCCAGCAGCTCCCAGACAGGGGGCGCGTCAGAGACCCAGTACTTC
CDR3 protein: CASSSQTGGASETQYF
D gene: TRBD1
V gene: TRBV7-2
J gene: TRBJ2-5
clone size: -

CDR3 DNA: TGTGCCAGCAGCTTAAGGACAGGGCACGAGCAGTACTTC
CDR3 protein: CASSLRTGHEQYF
D gene: TRBD1
V gene: TRBV11-3
J gene: TRBJ2-7
clone size: -

CDR3 DNA: TGTGCCAGCAGCCGAAGAGGACAGTACTACCCTACTAACTATGGCTACACCTTC
CDR3 protein: CASSRRGQYYPTNYGYTF
D gene: -
V gene: TRBV7-9
J gene: TRBJ1-2
clone size: -

CDR3 DNA: TGTGCCTGGAGGGAGCTCGATAACTATGGCTACACCTTC
CDR3 protein: CAWRELDNYGYTF
D gene: -
V gene: TRBV30
J gene: TRBJ1-2
clone size: once

CDR3 DNA: TGCGCCAGCAGCCAAGACTTCTACAATGAGCAGTTCTTC
CDR3 protein: CASSQDFYNEQFF
D gene: -
V gene: TRBV4-3
J gene: TRBJ2-1
clone size: -